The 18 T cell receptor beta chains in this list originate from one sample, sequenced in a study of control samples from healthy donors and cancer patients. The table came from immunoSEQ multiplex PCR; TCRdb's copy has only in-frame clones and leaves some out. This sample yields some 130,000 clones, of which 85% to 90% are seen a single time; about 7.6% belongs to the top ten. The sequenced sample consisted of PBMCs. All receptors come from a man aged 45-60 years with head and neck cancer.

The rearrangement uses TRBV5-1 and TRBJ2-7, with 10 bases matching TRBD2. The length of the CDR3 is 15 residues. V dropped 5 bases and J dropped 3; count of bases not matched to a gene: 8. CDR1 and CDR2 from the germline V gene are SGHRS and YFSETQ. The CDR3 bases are TGCGCCAGCAGTGCTAGCGGGGGCTACCACTACGAGCAGTACTTC. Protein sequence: CASSASGGYHYEQYF.

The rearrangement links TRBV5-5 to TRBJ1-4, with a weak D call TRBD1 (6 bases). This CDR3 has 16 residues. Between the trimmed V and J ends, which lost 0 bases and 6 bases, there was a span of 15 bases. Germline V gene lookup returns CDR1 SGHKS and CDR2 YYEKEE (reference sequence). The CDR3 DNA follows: TGTGCCAGCAGCTTGGGGCAGGGGCGGGTTGATGAAAAACTGTTTTTT. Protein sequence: CASSLGQGRVDEKLFF.

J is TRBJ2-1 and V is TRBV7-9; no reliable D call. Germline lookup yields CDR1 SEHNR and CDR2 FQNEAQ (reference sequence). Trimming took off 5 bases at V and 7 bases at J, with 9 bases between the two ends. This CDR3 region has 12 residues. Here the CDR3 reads CASSGPRNEQFF. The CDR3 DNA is TGTGCCAGCAGCGGCCCCCGGAATGAGCAGTTCTTC.

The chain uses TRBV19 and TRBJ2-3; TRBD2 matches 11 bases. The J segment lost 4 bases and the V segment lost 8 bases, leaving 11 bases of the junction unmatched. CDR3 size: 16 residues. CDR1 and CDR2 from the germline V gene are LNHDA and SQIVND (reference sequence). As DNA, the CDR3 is TGTGCCAGTGGAAGACTAGCGGGAAAGGGGTCAGATACGCAGTATTTT. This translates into CASGRLAGKGSDTQYF.

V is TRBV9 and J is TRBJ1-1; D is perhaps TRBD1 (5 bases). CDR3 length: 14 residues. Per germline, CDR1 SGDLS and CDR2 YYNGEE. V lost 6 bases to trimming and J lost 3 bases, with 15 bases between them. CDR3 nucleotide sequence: TGTGCCAGCACTCGGGTCGGAGGGGACACTGAAGCTTTCTTT. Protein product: CASTRVGGDTEAFF.

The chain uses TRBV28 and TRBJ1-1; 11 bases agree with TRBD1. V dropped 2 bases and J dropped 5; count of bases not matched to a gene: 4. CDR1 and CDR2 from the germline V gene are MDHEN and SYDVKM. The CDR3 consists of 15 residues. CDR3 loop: CASSLGTGGRTEAFF. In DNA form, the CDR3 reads TGTGCCAGCAGTTTAGGGACAGGGGGTCGGACTGAAGCTTTCTTT. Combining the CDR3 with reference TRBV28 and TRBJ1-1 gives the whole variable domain DVKVTQSSRYLVKRTGEKVFLECVQDMDHENMFWYRQDPGLGLRLIYFSYDVKMKEKGDIPEGYSVSREKKERFSLILESASTNQTSMYLCASSLGTGGRTEAFFGQGTRLTVV.

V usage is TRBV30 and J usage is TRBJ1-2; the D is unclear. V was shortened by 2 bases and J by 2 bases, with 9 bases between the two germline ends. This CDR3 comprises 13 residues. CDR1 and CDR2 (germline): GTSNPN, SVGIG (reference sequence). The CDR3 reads CAWSRGQNYGYTF. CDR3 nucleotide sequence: TGTGCCTGGAGTCGCGGTCAGAACTATGGCTACACCTTC.

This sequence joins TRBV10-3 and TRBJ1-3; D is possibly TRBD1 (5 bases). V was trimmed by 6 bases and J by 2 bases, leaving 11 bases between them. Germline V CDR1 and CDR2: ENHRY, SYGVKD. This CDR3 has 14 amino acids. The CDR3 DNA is TGTGCCATCAGCGGTGGGACCGCTGGAAACACCATATATTTT. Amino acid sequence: CAISGGTAGNTIYF.

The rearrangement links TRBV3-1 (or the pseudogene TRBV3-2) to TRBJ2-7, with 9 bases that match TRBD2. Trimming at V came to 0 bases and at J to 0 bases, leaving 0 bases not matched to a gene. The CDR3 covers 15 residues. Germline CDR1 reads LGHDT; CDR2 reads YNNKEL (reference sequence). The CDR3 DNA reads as TGTGCCAGCAGCCAAGATAGCGGGAGCTCCTACGAGCAGTACTTC. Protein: CASSQDSGSSYEQYF.

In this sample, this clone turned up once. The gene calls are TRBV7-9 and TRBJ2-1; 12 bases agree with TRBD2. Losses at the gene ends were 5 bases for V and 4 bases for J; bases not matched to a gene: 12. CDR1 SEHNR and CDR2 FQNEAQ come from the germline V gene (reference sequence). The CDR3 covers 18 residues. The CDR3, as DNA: TGTGCCAGCAGCCTACTTTTGGGGACTAGCGGGTCGTACAATGAGCAGTTCTTC. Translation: CASSLLLGTSGSYNEQFF.

The CDR3 here is CASSQGTVATNEKLFF. The CDR3 DNA reads as TGCGCCAGCAGCCAGGGGACGGTTGCAACTAATGAAAAACTGTTTTTT. V usage is TRBV4-1 and J usage is TRBJ1-4; D might be TRBD1 (5 bases). CDR1 and CDR2 from the germline V gene are MGHRA and YSYEKL. The CDR3 contains 16 residues. Between the trimmed V and J ends, which lost 3 bases and 0 bases, there was a span of 11 bases.

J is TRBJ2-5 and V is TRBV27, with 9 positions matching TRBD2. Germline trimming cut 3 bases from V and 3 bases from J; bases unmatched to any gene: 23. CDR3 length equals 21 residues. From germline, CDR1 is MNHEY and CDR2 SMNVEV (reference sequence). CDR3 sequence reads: CASSFAPPGTSPDLAKETQYF. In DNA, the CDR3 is TGTGCCAGCAGTTTCGCGCCCCCCGGGACTAGCCCCGACCTTGCCAAAGAGACCCAGTACTTC.

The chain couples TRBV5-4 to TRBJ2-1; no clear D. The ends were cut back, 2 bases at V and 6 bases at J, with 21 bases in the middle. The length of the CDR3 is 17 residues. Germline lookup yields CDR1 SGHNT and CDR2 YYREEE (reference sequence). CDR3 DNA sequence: TGTGCCAGCAGCTTCGTTTATGCGGCGGACGTGGGCAATGAGCAGTTCTTC. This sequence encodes CASSFVYAADVGNEQFF.

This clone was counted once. The CDR3 protein is CASSPSGVGYTF. CDR3 sequence (DNA): TGCGCCAGCAGCCCCAGTGGGGTTGGCTACACCTTC. This chain uses TRBV5-1 with TRBJ1-2; no firm D call. V gave up 4 bases and J gave up 7 bases, with 11 bases separating them. The CDR3 contains 12 residues. CDR1 SGHRS and CDR2 YFSETQ come from the germline V gene.

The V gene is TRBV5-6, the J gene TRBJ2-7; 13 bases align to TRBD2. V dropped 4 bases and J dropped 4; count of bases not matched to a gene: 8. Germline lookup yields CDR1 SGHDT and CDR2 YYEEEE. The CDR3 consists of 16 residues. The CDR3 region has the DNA TGTGCCAGCAGCCCCCCGGGACTAGCGGGATTTTACGAGCAGTACTTC. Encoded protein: CASSPPGLAGFYEQYF.

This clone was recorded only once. The CDR3 coding sequence is TGTGCCTGGAGAGGGGGTACGGGACCGAACACTGAAGCTTTCTTT. This encodes CAWRGGTGPNTEAFF. The V and J genes are TRBV30 and TRBJ1-1; D might be TRBD1 (6 bases). Per the germline V gene, CDR1 is GTSNPN and CDR2 is SVGIG (reference sequence). V lost 3 bases and J lost 1, with 15 bases in between. This CDR3 region has 15 residues.

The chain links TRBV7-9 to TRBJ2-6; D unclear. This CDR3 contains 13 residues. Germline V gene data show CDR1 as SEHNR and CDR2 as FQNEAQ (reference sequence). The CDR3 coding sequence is TGTACCGCCGGAAGCTCTGGGGCCAACGTCCTGACTTTC. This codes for CTAGSSGANVLTF.

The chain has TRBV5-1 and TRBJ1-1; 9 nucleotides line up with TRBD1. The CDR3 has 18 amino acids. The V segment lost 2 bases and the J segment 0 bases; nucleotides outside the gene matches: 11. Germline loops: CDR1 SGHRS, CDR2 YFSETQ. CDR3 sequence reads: CASSLVRQGGIMNTEAFF. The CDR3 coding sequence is TGCGCCAGCAGCTTAGTGAGACAGGGGGGGATCATGAACACTGAAGCTTTCTTT.